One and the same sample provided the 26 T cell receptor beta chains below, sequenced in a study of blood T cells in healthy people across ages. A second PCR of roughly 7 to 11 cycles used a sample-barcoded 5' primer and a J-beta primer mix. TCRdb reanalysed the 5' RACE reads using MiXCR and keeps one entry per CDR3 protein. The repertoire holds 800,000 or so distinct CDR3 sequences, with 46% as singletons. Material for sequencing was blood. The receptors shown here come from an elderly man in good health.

The CDR3 DNA is TGTGCCAGCAGCTCCACGATTAGCCAGGGTCTTAGTCAGCCCCAGCATTTT. Protein: CASSSTISQGLSQPQHF. The chain employs TRBV5-5 and TRBJ1-5; tentative D call: TRBD1 (5 bases). This CDR3 has 17 residues. Germline CDR1 SGHKS, CDR2 YYEKEE (reference sequence). V dropped 3 bases and J dropped 6 bases, with 22 bases sitting between them. The full variable domain, rest sourced from reference TRBV5-5 and TRBJ1-5, is DAGVTQSPTHLIKTRGQQVTLRCSPISGHKSVSWYQQVLGQGPQFIFQYYEKEERGRGNFPDRFSARQFPNYSSELNVNALLLGDSALYLCASSSTISQGLSQPQHFGDGTRLSIL.

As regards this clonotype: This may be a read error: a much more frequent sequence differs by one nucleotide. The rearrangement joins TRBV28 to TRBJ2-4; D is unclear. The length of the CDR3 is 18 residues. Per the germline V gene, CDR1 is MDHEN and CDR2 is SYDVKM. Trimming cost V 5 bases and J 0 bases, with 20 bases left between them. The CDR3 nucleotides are TGTGCCAGCAGTCCCTGGGGTGCCGACGCCTTAGCCAAAAACATTCAGTACTTC. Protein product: CASSPWGADALAKNIQYF.

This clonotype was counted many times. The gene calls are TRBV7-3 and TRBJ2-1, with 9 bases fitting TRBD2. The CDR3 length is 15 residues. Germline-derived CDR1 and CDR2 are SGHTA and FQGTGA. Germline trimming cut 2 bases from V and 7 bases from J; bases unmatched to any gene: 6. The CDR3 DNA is TGTGCCAGCAGCTTATTCGCTAGCGGGAAAAATGAGCAGTTCTTC. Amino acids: CASSLFASGKNEQFF. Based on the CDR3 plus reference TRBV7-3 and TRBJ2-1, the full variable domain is GAGVSQTPSNKVTEKGKYVELRCDPISGHTALYWYRQSLGQGPEFLIYFQGTGAADDSGLPNDRFFAVRPEGSVSTLKIQRTERGDSAVYLCASSLFASGKNEQFFGPGTRLTVL.

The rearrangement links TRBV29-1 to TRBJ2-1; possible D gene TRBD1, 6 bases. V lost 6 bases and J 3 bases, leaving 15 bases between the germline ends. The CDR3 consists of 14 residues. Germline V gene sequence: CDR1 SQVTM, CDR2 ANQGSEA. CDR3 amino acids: CSVQDSHLYNEQFF. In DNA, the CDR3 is TGCAGCGTCCAGGACAGCCACCTCTACAATGAGCAGTTCTTC.

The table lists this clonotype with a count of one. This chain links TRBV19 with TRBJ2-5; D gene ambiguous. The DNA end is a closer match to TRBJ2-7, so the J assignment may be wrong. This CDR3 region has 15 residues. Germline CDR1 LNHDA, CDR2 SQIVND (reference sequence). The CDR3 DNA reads TGTGCCAGTAGTATAGGTCGGACGACCGATTACGAGCAGTACTTC. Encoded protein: CASSIGRTTDYEQYF.

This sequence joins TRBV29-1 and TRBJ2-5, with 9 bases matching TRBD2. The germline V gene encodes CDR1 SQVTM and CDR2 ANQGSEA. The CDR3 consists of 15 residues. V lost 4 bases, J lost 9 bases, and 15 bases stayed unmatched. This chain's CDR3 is CSVGSPSGAVVAQYF. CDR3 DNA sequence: TGCAGCGTTGGGTCTCCTAGCGGGGCGGTAGTGGCCCAGTACTTC.

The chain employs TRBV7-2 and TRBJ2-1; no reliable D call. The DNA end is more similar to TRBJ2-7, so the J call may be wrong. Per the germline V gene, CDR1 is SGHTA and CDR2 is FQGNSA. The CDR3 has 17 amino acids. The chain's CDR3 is CASSSNPSRLSYNEQYF. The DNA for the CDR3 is TGTGCCAGCAGCTCCAACCCCTCACGCCTCTCCTACAATGAGCAGTACTTC.

CDR3 amino acids: CASSKYGTSGEEDGDEQFF. As DNA, the CDR3 is TGTGCCAGCAGCAAATACGGGACTAGCGGGGAGGAGGATGGCGATGAGCAGTTCTTC. The V call is TRBV27, the J call TRBJ2-1; 13 nucleotides align to TRBD2. The V segment lost 6 bases and the J segment 8 bases; nucleotides outside the gene matches: 19. CDR1 MNHEY and CDR2 SMNVEV come from the germline V gene (reference sequence). The CDR3 runs to 19 residues.

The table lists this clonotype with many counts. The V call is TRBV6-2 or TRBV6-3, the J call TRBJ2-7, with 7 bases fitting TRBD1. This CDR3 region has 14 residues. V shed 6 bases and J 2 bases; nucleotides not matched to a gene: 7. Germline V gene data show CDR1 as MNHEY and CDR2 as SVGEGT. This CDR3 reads CASSLTGTTYEQYF. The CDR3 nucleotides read TGTGCCAGCAGCCTGACAGGGACCACCTACGAGCAGTACTTC.

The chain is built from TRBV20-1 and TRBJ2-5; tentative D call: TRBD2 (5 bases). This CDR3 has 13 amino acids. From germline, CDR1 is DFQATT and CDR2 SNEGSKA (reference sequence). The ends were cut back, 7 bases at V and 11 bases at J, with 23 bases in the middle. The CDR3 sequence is CSVVVGVGNEQYF. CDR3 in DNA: TGCAGTGTGGTGGTGGGAGTAGGCAATGAGCAGTACTTC.

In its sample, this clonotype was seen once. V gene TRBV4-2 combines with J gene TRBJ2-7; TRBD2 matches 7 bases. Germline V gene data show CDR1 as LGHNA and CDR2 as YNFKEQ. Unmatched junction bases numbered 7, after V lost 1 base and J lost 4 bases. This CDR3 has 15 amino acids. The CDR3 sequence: CASSQGSFGGYEQYF. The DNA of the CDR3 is TGTGCCAGCAGCCAAGGGTCTTTCGGGGGGTACGAGCAGTACTTC.

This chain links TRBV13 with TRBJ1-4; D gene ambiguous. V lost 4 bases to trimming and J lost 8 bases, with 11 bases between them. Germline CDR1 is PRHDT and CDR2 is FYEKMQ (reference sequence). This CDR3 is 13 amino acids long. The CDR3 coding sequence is TGTGCCAGCAGCTCCCCGGACCGGGAAAAACTGTTTTTT. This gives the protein CASSSPDREKLFF.

The CDR3 nucleotides are TGCAGCGTTGACGCCCACACCGGGACTAGCGGGGGGCAGTTCTTC. It codes for CSVDAHTGTSGGQFF. The V and J genes are TRBV29-1 and TRBJ2-1; 14 bases are shared with TRBD2. V lost 3 bases and J lost 12; bases outside the gene matches: 10. This CDR3 region has 15 residues. Per germline, CDR1 SQVTM and CDR2 ANQGSEA.

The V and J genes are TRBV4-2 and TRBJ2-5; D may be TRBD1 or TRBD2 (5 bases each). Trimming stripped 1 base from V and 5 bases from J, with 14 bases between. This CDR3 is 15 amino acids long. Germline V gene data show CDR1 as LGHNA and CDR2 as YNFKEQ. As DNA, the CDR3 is TGTGCCAGCAGCCAAGCCCAGGGTAGAGGGGAGACCCAGTACTTC. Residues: CASSQAQGRGETQYF.

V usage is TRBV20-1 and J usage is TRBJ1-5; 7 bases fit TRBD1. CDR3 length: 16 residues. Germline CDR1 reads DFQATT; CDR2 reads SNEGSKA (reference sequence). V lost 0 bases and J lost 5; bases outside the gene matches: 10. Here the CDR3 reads CSARDPRGQGDQPQHF. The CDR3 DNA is TGCAGTGCTAGAGACCCCAGGGGCCAGGGGGATCAGCCCCAGCATTTT.

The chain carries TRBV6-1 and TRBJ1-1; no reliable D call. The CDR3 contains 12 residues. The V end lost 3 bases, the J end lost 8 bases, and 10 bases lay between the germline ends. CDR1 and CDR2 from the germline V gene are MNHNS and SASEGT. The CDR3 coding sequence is TGTGCCAGCAGTGACCAGGCGCGGGAAGCTTTCTTT. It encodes CASSDQAREAFF.

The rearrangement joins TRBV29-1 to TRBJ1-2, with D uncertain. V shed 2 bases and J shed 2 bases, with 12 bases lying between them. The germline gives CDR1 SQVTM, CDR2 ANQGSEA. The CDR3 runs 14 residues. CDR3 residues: CSVELQRPNYGYTF. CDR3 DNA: TGCAGCGTTGAACTACAGAGACCAAACTATGGCTACACCTTC.

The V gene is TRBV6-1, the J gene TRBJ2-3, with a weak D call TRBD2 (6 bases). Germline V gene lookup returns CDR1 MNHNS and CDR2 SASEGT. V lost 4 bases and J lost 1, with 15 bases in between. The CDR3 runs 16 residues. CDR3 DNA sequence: TGTGCCAGCAGTGGGGGGGTTGATCAGGGCACAGATACGCAGTATTTT. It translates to CASSGGVDQGTDTQYF.

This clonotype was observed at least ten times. CDR3 amino acids: CASSLVLAGAETQYF. The CDR3 DNA follows: TGTGCCAGCAGCTTAGTACTAGCGGGAGCTGAGACCCAGTACTTC. The V call is TRBV7-9, the J call TRBJ2-5; TRBD2 matches at 11 bases. This CDR3 comprises 15 residues. V was clipped by 1 base and J by 5 bases; unmatched bases: 3. Looked up from germline, CDR1 is SEHNR and CDR2 is FQNEAQ (reference sequence).

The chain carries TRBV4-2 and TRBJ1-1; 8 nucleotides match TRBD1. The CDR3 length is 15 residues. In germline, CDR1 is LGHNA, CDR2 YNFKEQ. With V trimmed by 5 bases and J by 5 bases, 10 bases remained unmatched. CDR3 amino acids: CASSSPQGARTEAFF. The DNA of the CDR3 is TGTGCCAGCAGCTCTCCCCAGGGGGCAAGGACTGAAGCTTTCTTT.

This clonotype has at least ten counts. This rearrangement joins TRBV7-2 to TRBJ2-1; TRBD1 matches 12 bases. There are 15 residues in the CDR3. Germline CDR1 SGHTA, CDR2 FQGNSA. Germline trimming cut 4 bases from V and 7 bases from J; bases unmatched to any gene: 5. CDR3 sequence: CASSSGQGAWNEQFF. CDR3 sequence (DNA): TGTGCCAGCAGCTCGGGACAGGGGGCATGGAATGAGCAGTTCTTC. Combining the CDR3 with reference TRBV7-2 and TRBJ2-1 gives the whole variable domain GAGVSQSPSNKVTEKGKDVELRCDPISGHTALYWYRQSLGQGLEFLIYFQGNSAPDKSGLPSDRFSAERTGGSVSTLTIQRTQQEDSAVYLCASSSGQGAWNEQFFGPGTRLTVL.

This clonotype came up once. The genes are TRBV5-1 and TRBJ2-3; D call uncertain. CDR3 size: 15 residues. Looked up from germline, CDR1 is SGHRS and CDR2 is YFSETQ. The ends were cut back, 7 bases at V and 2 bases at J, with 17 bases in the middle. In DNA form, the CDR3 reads TGCGCCAGCGGTCCGAGAGGAGTCCCCACAGATACGCAGTATTTT. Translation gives CASGPRGVPTDTQYF. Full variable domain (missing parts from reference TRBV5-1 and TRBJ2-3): KAGVTQTPRYLIKTRGQQVTLSCSPISGHRSVSWYQQTPGQGLQFLFEYFSETQRNKGNFPGRFSGRQFSNSRSEMNVSTLELGDSALYLCASGPRGVPTDTQYFGPGTRLTVL.

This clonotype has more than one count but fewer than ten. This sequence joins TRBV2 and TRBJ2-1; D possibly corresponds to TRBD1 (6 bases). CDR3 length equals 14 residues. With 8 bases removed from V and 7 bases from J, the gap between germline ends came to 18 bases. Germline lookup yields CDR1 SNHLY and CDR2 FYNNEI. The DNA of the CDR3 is TGTGCCAGCTATGATACCAGGGGTAGGAATGAGCAGTTCTTC. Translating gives CASYDTRGRNEQFF.

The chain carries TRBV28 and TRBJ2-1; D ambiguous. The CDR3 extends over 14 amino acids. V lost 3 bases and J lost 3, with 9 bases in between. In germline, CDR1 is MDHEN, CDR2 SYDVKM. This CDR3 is CASSLLVVYNEQFF. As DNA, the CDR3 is TGTGCCAGCAGTTTGCTAGTGGTCTACAATGAGCAGTTCTTC.

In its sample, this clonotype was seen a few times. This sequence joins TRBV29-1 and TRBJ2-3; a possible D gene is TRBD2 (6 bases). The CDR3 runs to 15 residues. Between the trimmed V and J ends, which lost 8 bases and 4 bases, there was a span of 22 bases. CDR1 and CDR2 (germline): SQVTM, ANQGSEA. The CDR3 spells CSTREAGSVSDTQYF. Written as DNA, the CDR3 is TGCAGCACGAGGGAGGCCGGGAGTGTATCAGATACGCAGTATTTT.

DNA for the CDR3: TGCAGCGTTGAAGTCGGTGTTGTCTCTGGGGCCAACGTCCTGACTTTC. This translates into CSVEVGVVSGANVLTF. V usage is TRBV29-1 and J usage is TRBJ2-6; D unresolved. The CDR3 is made up of 16 amino acids. Germline assignment: CDR1 SQVTM and CDR2 ANQGSEA. Deletions cut 1 base from V and 0 bases from J, with 10 bases between.